This TCR beta chain comes out of a study of OX40 agonist ivuxolimab in advanced cancers. About the study: A diagnosis of hepatocellular carcinoma, melanoma, renal cell or head and neck cancer was present in dose-escalation patients.

V shed 3 bases and J shed 0 bases, with 8 bases lying between them. Per the germline V gene, CDR1 is LNHDA and CDR2 is SQIVND (reference sequence). This CDR3 spans 15 amino acids. People who had autoimmune disease history or systemic immunosuppression were excluded. TCRdb's table, derived via immunoSEQ multiplex PCR, lists solely in-frame clones and lacks some. The sample carries tens of thousands of clones, roughly 82% recorded once. The sequence came from an adult with an advanced solid tumor such as melanoma, head and neck, liver or kidney cancer. Sequencing used CD4+ or CD8+ T cells sorted from blood, obtained in a trial of the OX40 agonist ivuxolimab. The chain carries TRBV19 and TRBJ2-2; tentatively, D is TRBD2 (6 bases). The CDR3 sequence: CASSIAGTNTGELFF. The DNA for the CDR3 is TGTGCCAGTAGTATCGCGGGAACGAACACCGGGGAGCTGTTTTTT.